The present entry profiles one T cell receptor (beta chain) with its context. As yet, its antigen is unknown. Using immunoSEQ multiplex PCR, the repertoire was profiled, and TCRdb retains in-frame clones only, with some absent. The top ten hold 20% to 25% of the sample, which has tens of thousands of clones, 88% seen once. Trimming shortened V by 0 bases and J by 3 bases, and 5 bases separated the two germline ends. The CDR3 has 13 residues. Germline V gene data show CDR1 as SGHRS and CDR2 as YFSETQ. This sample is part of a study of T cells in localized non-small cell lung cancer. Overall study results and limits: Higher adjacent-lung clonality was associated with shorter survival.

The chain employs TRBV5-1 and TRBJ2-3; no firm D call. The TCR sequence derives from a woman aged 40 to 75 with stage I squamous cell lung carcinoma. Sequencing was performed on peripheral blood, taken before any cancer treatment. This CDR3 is CASSLELTDTQYF. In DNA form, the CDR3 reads TGCGCCAGCAGCTTGGAGTTAACAGATACGCAGTATTTT.